This TCR beta chain was recovered during a study of graft-versus-host responses after intestinal transplantation. At the level of the study: Multivisceral, liver-intestinal, or isolated intestinal transplants were given to recipients. Notes on the study in general: Allografts of patients with graft-donor T cell macrochimerism showed high graft-versus-host to host-versus-graft clone ratios.

Points on this clone: What it binds is unknown.

Libraries were prepared by immunoSEQ multiplex PCR; TCRdb keeps only in-frame clonotypes and omits some of them. The sample has around 9,300 clones; approximately 89% are singletons. The sample was PBMCs, taken about 47 days after intestinal transplant. This TCR was recovered from a human patient who received an intestinal transplant, so some T cells may come from the graft donor.

CDR3 in amino acids: CAWSPRVAGELFF. The CDR3 nucleotides are TGTGCCTGGAGTCCCAGGGTTGCCGGGGAGCTGTTTTTT. V usage is TRBV30 and J usage is TRBJ2-2, with D perhaps TRBD1 (5 bases). Germline V lookup: CDR1 GTSNPN, CDR2 SVGIG (reference sequence). The CDR3 runs 13 residues. Deletions cut 2 bases from V and 6 bases from J, with 10 bases between.